These T cell receptor beta chains were read from a single sample in a study of T cell repertoires in cytomegalovirus infection. MiXCR, run by TCRdb on the reads, gives a single entry per CDR3 protein. The top ten clones hold about 20% of a sample with roughly 730,000 distinct CDR3 sequences, approximately 33% of them seen once. No antigen has been identified for these receptors. The source material was cultured PBMCs, sampled from culture after CMV antigen stimulation. The receptors come from a human donor in good health (CMV status not recorded). Some clones in this sample may be carry-over from other donors' samples. Each CDR3 is given without its conserved first and last residue. A D gene is named only where the DNA matches it firmly.

18,TRBJ2-5,TRBV7-9,TRBD2,ASSLGSSGSSARYQETQY
12,TRBJ2-7,TRBV11-2,-,ASSLFDSTYEQY
12,TRBJ1-5,TRBV12-3/TRBV12-4,-,ASSLVGQGQPQH
12,TRBJ2-2,TRBV18,TRBD1,ASSPGQGTGELF
15,TRBJ1-1,TRBV6-2/TRBV6-3,-,ASSYSINWGMNTEAF
12,TRBJ2-7,TRBV28,-,ASNLGQVQYEQY
13,TRBJ2-7,TRBV2,-,ASSVSGGAFNEQY
13,TRBJ2-1,TRBV5-6,TRBD2,ASSYLAGAYNEQF
14,TRBJ2-1,TRBV3-1,TRBD2,ASSQTTSGGFYEQF
11,TRBJ1-6,TRBV7-9,-,ASSSQGGSPLH
13,TRBJ2-7,TRBV7-2,-,ASSYQGGSSYEQY
11,TRBJ1-4,TRBV7-9,-,ASSFSGRSVMF
12,TRBJ2-2,TRBV7-8,-,ASSPARNTGELF
13,TRBJ2-3,TRBV20-1,-,SARSRRASTDTQY
19,TRBJ2-5,TRBV4-1,TRBD1,ASSQDWTGSTGTVLQETQY
13,TRBJ1-5,TRBV20-1,-,SASADFASNQPQH
15,TRBJ2-3,TRBV11-2,TRBD2,ASSANTGTSGTDTQY
10,TRBJ2-3,TRBV30,-,AWSEVVDTQY
8,TRBJ1-5,TRBV12-3/TRBV12-4,-,ASGIQPQH
10,TRBJ1-2,TRBV7-9,-,ASSLTRDGYT
13,TRBJ2-3,TRBV7-9,-,ASSLDLAGFDTQY
14,TRBJ2-2,TRBV27,TRBD2,ASSVGLAGDTGELF
12,TRBJ2-5,TRBV27,-,ASSRTTPKETQY
12,TRBJ2-7,TRBV7-9,-,ASSLVLRADEQY
11,TRBJ2-1,TRBV7-7,TRBD2,ASSVRLAGVRF
13,TRBJ2-3,TRBV7-6,-,ASSHDRSIADTQY
11,TRBJ1-1,TRBV27,-,ASSWRGNTEAF
12,TRBJ2-7,TRBV2,-,ASSQDIFTYEQY
12,TRBJ2-1,TRBV20-1,-,SAPSGPSYNEQF
10,TRBJ2-3,TRBV29-1,-,SVVGVTDTQY
11,TRBJ2-3,TRBV7-8,-,ASSLKSADTQY
14,TRBJ2-1,TRBV2,TRBD2,ASSPRLAGVYNEQF
12,TRBJ1-3,TRBV7-2,-,ASSLDGAKNTIY
13,TRBJ1-4,TRBV7-2,-,ASSEGPGTEEKLF
11,TRBJ2-7,TRBV4-3,-,ASSQDWSTEQY